The 4 T cell receptor beta chains below come from one sample, sequenced in a study of OX40 agonist ivuxolimab in advanced cancers. TCRdb keeps only in-frame clones here, not all; method: immunoSEQ multiplex PCR. The data contain more than 60,000 clones, roughly 86% of them singletons. The input for sequencing was CD4+ or CD8+ T cells sorted from blood, taken in a trial of the OX40 agonist ivuxolimab. The receptor set was obtained from an adult with an advanced solid tumor such as melanoma, head and neck, liver or kidney cancer.

The chain recombines TRBV4-1 with TRBJ2-5; D is unresolved. V lost 0 bases to trimming and J lost 2 bases, with 22 bases between them. The CDR3 contains 19 residues. The germline CDR1 and CDR2 sequences are MGHRA and YSYEKL. The CDR3 protein is CASSQDPPTGGRRQETQYF. The CDR3 bases are TGCGCCAGCAGCCAAGATCCCCCTACTGGCGGACGTCGGCAAGAGACCCAGTACTTC.

The V gene is TRBV5-1, the J gene TRBJ2-1; D is unclear. With 2 bases removed from V and 5 bases from J, the gap between germline ends came to 2 bases. Per the germline V gene, CDR1 is SGHRS and CDR2 is YFSETQ. This CDR3 contains 11 residues. CDR3 region: CASSLHNEQFF. Written as DNA, the CDR3 is TGCGCCAGCAGCTTACACAATGAGCAGTTCTTC. The full variable domain, rest sourced from reference TRBV5-1 and TRBJ2-1, is KAGVTQTPRYLIKTRGQQVTLSCSPISGHRSVSWYQQTPGQGLQFLFEYFSETQRNKGNFPGRFSGRQFSNSRSEMNVSTLELGDSALYLCASSLHNEQFFGPGTRLTVL.

V usage is TRBV2 and J usage is TRBJ1-2, with 12 bases identical to TRBD1. The V and J ends lost 6 bases and 6 bases, in that order; junction bases with no gene match: 8. The CDR3 has 15 residues. The germline CDR1 and CDR2 sequences are SNHLY and FYNNEI. The CDR3 DNA sequence: TGTGCCAGCAGCGGGGACAGGGGGCGCCTCAATGGCTACACCTTC. Translated, it gives CASSGDRGRLNGYTF.

This clone was counted between two and nine times. This sample also contains other DNA sequences that code for the same CDR3. The V call is TRBV7-9, the J call TRBJ2-7; D unclear. Looked up from germline, CDR1 is SEHNR and CDR2 is FQNEAQ (reference sequence). V was shortened by 5 bases and J by 8 bases, with 16 bases between the two germline ends. The CDR3 extends over 13 amino acids. The DNA for the CDR3 is TGTGCCAGCAGCCCCCATGGGTCTCCCCAGCAGTACTTC. Residues: CASSPHGSPQQYF.